This TCR beta chain stems from a study of blood T cells in healthy people across ages. This CDR3 is 16 amino acids long. The trim removed 4 bases at V and 9 bases at J, leaving 12 bases unmatched. Germline V gene data show CDR1 as LGHNA and CDR2 as YSLEER. The study's findings and limits: TCR beta diversity tracked closely with naive T cell percentage.

The use of a sample-barcoded 5' primer and a J-beta primer mix characterized a second PCR of roughly 6 to 12 cycles. Via MiXCR, TCRdb re-called the 5' RACE reads, giving one row per CDR3 protein. The table lists hundreds of thousands of distinct CDR3 sequences, over 40% of them singletons, with about 32% in the top ten. In regard to this clonotype: The antigen is unknown.

The sequenced material came from blood. The sequence was obtained from an elderly man in good health. The chain has TRBV4-3 and TRBJ2-1; 10 bases map to TRBD1. The CDR3 loop reads CASSRAGQGSQSEQFF. CDR3 DNA sequence: TGCGCCAGCAGCCGGGCGGGACAGGGGTCGCAAAGTGAGCAGTTCTTC.